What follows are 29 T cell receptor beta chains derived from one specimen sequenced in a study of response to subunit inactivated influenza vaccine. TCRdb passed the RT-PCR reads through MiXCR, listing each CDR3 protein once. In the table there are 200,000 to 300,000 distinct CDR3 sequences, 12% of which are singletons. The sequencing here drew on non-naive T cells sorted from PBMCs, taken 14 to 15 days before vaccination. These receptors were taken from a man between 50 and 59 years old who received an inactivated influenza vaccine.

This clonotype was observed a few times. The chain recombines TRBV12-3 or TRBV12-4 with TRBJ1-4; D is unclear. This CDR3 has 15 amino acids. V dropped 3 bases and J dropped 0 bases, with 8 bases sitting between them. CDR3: CASSFAGATNEKLFF. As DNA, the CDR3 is TGTGCCAGCAGTTTTGCGGGTGCAACTAATGAAAAACTGTTTTTT.

The CDR3 DNA is TGCAGCGTTACTTCCGGGACTGACTATGGCTACACCTTC. Protein product: CSVTSGTDYGYTF. The chain links TRBV29-1 to TRBJ1-2; D possibly corresponds to TRBD1 (5 bases). The ends were cut back, 5 bases at V and 3 bases at J, with 13 bases in the middle. The CDR3 consists of 13 residues. Per germline, CDR1 SQVTM and CDR2 ANQGSEA. The full variable domain, completed using reference TRBV29-1 and TRBJ1-2, is SAVISQKPSRDICQRGTSLTIQCQVDSQVTMMFWYRQQPGQSLTLIATANQGSEATYESGFVIDKFPISRPNLTFSTLTVSNMSPEDSSIYLCSVTSGTDYGYTFGSGTRLTVV.

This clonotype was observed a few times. The CDR3 bases are TGTGCCAGCAGCGAGGGGGACATTGCTAACTATGGCTACACCTTC. Translation: CASSEGDIANYGYTF. The chain uses TRBV6-1 and TRBJ1-2; tentative D call: TRBD1 (6 bases). With 6 bases removed from V and 0 bases from J, the gap between germline ends came to 14 bases. Germline CDR1 is MNHNS and CDR2 is SASEGT. The CDR3 covers 15 residues.

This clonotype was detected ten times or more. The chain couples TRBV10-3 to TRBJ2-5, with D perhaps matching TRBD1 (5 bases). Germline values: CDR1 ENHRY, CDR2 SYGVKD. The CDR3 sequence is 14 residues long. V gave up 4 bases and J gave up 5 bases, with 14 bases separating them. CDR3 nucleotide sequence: TGTGCCATCAGTGCTACAGTGCGACAGGAGACCCAGTACTTC. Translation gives CAISATVRQETQYF.

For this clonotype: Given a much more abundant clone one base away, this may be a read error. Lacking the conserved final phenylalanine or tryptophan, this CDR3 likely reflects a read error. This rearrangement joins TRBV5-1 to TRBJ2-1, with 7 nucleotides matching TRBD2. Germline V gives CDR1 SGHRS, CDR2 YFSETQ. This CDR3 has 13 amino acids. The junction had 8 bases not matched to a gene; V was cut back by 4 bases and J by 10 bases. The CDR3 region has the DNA TGCGCCAGCAGCACCCGGGACTACTCGGAGCAGTTCGTC. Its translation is CASSTRDYSEQFV.

DNA of the CDR3: TGTGCCAGCAGCCACGAGGGGGTACAGTCACCCCTCCACTTT. Translation gives CASSHEGVQSPLHF. The rearrangement links TRBV7-2 to TRBJ1-6, with D maybe TRBD1 (6 bases). This CDR3 region has 14 residues. The ends were cut back, 5 bases at V and 10 bases at J, with 15 bases in the middle. Germline-derived CDR1 and CDR2 are SGHTA and FQGNSA.

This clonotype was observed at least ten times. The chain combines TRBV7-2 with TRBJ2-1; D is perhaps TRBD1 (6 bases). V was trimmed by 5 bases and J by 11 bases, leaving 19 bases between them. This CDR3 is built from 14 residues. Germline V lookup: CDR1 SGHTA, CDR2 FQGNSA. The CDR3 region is CASSTGWGRVKQFF. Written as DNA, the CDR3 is TGTGCCAGCAGCACAGGGTGGGGCCGGGTAAAGCAGTTCTTC.

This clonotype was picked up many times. CDR3 DNA sequence: TGTGCCAGCAGCGTTAGCGGGGGGGCCAACAATGAGCAGTTCTTC. Translated, it gives CASSVSGGANNEQFF. This chain joins TRBV6-2 or TRBV6-3 and TRBJ2-1, with 11 nucleotides matching TRBD2. Germline assignment: CDR1 MNHEY and CDR2 SVGEGT. J gave up 5 bases and V 6 bases, and 6 bases lay outside the gene matches. This CDR3 has 15 amino acids.

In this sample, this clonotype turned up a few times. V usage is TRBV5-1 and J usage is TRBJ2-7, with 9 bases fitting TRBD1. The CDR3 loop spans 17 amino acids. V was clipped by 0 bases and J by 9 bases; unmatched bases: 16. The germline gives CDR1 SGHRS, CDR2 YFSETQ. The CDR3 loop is CASSLGGVLTGTGRQYF. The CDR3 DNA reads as TGCGCCAGCAGCTTGGGTGGAGTCCTGACTGGGACAGGGCGGCAGTACTTC.

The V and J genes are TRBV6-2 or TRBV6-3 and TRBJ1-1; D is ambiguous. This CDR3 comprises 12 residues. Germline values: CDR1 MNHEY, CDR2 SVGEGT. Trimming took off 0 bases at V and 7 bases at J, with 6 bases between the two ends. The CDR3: CASSYSYNEAFF. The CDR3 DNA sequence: TGTGCCAGCAGTTACTCGTATAATGAAGCTTTCTTT.

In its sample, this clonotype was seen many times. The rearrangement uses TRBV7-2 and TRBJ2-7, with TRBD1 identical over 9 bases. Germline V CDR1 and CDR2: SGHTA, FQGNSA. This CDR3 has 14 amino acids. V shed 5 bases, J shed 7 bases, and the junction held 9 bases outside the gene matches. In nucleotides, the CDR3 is TGTGCCAGCAGCCTAGGGACAGGGATGGGGGAGCAGTACTTC. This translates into CASSLGTGMGEQYF.

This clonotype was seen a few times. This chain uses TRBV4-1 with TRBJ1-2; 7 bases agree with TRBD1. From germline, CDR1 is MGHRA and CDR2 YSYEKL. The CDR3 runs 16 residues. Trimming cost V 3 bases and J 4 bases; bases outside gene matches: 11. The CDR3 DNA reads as TGCGCCAGCAGCCAGGCCGAGGGGGCCTCCACCTATGGCTACACCTTC. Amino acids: CASSQAEGASTYGYTF.

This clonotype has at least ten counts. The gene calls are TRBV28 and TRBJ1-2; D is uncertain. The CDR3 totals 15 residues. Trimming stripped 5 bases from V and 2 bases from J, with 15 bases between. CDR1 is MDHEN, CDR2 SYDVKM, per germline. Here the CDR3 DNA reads TGTGCCAGCAGTGGAACCCGGGCCCTCAACTATGGCTACACCTTC. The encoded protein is CASSGTRALNYGYTF.

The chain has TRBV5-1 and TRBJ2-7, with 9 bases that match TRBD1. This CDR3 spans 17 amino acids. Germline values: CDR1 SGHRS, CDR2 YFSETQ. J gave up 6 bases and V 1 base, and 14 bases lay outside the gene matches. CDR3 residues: CASSLRVHGQGFSEQYF. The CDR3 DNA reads TGCGCCAGCAGCTTGCGAGTTCATGGACAGGGGTTCAGCGAGCAGTACTTC.

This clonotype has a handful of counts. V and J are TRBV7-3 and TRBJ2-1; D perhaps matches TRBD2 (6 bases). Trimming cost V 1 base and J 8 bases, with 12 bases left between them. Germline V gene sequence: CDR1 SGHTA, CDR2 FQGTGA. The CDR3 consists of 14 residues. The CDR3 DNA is TGTGCCAGCAGCTTAAGCGGGGAGCGGGATGAGCAGTTCTTC. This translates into CASSLSGERDEQFF.

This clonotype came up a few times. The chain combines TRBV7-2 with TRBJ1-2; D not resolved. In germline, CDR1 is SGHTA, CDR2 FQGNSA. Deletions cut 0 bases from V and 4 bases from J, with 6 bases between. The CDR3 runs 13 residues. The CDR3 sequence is CASSLAQSYGYTF. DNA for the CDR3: TGTGCCAGCAGCTTAGCCCAGAGCTATGGCTACACCTTC.

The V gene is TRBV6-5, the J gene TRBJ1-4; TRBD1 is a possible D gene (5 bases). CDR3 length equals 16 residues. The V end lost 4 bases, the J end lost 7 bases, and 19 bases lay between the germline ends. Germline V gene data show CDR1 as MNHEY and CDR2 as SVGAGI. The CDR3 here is CASSLGRSFTPEKLFF. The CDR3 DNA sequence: TGTGCCAGCAGTTTGGGACGGAGCTTCACGCCTGAAAAACTGTTTTTT.

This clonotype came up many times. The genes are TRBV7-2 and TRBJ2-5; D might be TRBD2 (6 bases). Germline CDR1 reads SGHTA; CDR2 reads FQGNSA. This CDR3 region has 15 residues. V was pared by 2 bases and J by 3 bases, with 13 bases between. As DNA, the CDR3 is TGTGCCAGCAGCTTATCTGTGGACTACAAAGAGACCCAGTACTTC. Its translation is CASSLSVDYKETQYF.

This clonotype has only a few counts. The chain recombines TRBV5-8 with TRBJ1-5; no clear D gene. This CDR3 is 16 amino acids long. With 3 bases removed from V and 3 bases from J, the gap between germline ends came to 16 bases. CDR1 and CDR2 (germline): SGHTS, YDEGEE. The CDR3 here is CASSSTGAGYNQPQHF. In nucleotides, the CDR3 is TGTGCCAGCAGCTCTACGGGCGCGGGTTACAATCAGCCCCAGCATTTT.

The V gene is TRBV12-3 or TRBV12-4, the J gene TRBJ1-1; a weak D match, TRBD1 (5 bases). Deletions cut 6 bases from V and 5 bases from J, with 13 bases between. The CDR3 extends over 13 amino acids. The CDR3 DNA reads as TGTGCCAGCAGGCGGGGGGTCGGGACTGAAGCTTTCTTT. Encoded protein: CASRRGVGTEAFF.

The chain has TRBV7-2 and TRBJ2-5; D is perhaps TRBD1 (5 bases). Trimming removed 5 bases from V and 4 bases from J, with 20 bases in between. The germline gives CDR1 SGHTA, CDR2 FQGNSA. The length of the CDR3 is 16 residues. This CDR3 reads CASSRRTTPVGETQYF. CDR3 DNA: TGTGCCAGCAGCAGAAGGACAACTCCCGTGGGAGAGACCCAGTACTTC. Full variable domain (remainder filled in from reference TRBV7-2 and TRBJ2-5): GAGVSQSPSNKVTEKGKDVELRCDPISGHTALYWYRQSLGQGLEFLIYFQGNSAPDKSGLPSDRFSAERTGGSVSTLTIQRTQQEDSAVYLCASSRRTTPVGETQYFGPGTRLLVL.

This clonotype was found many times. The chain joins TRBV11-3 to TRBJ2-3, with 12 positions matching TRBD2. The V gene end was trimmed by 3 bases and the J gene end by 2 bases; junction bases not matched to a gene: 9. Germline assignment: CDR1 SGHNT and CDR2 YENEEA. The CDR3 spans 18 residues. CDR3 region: CASSFSLAGGPNTDTQYF. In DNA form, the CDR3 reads TGTGCCAGCAGCTTCTCTCTAGCGGGGGGGCCAAACACAGATACGCAGTATTTT.

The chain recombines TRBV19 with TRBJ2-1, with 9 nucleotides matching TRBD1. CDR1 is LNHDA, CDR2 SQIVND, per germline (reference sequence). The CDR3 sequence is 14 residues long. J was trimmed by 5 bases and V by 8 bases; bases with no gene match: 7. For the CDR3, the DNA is TGTGCCAGTTCCCGGGACAGGGTAAACAATGAGCAGTTCTTC. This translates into CASSRDRVNNEQFF.

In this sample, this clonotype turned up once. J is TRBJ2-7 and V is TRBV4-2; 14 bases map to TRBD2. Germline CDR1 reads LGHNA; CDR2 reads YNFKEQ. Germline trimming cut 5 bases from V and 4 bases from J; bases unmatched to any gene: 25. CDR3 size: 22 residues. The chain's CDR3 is CASSKRAPWRRTSGGNEYEQYF. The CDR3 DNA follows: TGTGCCAGCAGCAAAAGAGCTCCATGGAGGCGGACTAGCGGGGGGAATGAATACGAGCAGTACTTC.

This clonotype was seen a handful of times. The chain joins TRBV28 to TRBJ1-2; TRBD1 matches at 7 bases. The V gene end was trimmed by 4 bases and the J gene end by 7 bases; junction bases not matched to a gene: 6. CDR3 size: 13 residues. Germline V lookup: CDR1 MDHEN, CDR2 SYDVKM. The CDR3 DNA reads TGTGCCAGCAGTTACGAGGGGGCTGGTGGCTACACCTTC. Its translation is CASSYEGAGGYTF.

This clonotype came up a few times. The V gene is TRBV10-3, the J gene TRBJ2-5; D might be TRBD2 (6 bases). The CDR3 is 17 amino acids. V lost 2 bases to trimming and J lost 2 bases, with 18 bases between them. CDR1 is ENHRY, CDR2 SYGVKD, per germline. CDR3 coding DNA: TGTGCCATCAGTGAGAAAGGAGGGTTATCTTGGCAAGAGACCCAGTACTTC. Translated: CAISEKGGLSWQETQYF.

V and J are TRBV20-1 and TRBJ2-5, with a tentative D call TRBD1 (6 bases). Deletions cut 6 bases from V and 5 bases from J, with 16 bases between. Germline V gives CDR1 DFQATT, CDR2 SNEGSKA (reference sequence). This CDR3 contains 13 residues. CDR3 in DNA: TGCAGTGCGGTGGACAGCCCCAGGGAGACCCAGTACTTC. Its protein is CSAVDSPRETQYF.

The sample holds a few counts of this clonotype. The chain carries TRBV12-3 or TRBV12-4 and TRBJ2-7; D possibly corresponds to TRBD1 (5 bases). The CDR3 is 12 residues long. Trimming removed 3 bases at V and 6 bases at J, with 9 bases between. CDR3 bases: TGTGCCAGCAGTTTTGACAGAACCGAGCAGTACTTC. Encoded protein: CASSFDRTEQYF.

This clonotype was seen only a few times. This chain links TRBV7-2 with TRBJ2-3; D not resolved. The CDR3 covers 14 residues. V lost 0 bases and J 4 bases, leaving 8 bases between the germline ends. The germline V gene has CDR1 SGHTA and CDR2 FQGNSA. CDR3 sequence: CASSLAWVADTQYF. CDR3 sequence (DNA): TGTGCCAGCAGCTTAGCCTGGGTTGCAGATACGCAGTATTTT. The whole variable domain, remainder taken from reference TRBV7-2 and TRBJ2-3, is GAGVSQSPSNKVTEKGKDVELRCDPISGHTALYWYRQSLGQGLEFLIYFQGNSAPDKSGLPSDRFSAERTGGSVSTLTIQRTQQEDSAVYLCASSLAWVADTQYFGPGTRLTVL.